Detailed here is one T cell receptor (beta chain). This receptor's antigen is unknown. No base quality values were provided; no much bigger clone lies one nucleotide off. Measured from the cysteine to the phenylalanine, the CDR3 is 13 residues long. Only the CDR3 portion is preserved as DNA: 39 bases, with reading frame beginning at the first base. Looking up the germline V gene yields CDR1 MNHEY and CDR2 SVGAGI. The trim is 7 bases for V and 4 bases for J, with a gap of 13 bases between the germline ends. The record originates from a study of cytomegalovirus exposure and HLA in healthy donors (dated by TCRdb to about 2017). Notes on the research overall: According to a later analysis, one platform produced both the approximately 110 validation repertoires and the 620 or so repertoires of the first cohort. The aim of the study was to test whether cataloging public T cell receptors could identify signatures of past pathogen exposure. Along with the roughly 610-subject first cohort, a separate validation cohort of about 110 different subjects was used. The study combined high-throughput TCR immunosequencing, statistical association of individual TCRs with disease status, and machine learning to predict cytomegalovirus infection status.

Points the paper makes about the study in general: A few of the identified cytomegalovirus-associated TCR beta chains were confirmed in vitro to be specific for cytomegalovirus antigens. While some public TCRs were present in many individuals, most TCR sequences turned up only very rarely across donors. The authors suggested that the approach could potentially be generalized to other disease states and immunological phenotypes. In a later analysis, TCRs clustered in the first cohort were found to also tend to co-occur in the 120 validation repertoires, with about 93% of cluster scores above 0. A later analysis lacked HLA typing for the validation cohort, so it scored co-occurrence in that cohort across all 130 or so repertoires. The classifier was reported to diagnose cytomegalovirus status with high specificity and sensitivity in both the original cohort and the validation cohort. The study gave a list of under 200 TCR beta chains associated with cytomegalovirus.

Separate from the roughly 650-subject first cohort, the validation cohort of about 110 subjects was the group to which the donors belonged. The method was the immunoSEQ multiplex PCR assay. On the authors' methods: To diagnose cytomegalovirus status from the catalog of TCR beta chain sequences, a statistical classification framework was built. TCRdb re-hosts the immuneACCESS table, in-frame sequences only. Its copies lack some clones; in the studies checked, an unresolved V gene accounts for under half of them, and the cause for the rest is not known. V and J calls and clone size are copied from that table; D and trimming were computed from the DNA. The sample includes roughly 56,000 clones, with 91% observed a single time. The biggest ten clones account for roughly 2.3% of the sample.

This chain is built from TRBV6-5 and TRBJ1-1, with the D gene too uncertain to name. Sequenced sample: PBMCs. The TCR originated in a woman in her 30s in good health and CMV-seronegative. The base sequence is TGTGCCAGCACGGACCAACGGGGCACTGAAGCTTTCTTT. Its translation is CASTDQRGTEAFF.